The 3 T cell receptor beta chains reported below all come from one sample, sequenced in a study of T cell responses to AZD1222 COVID-19 vaccine. The repertoire was sequenced with immunoSEQ multiplex PCR; TCRdb's copy has only in-frame clones and lacks some. The sample lists fewer than 100,000 clones; approximately 84% were seen once. The sequences come from peripheral blood, collected 28 days after the second AZD1222 dose. These receptor sequences come from an adult who received the AZD1222 COVID-19 vaccine.

The chain recombines TRBV30 with TRBJ2-1, with TRBD2 matching over 8 bases. The CDR3 sequence is 16 residues long. J was trimmed by 8 bases and V by 1 base; bases with no gene match: 13. CDR1 and CDR2 (germline): GTSNPN, SVGIG (reference sequence). CDR3 region: CAWSDPRGVGKDEQFF. The CDR3 nucleotides are TGTGCCTGGAGTGATCCGCGGGGGGTCGGGAAAGATGAGCAGTTCTTC.

The CDR3 reads CASSNQGNGYTF. In nucleotides, the CDR3 is TGTGCCAGCAGTAATCAGGGGAATGGCTACACCTTC. This chain links TRBV27 with TRBJ1-2; maybe TRBD1 (6 bases). This CDR3 region has 12 residues. Trimming stripped 5 bases from V and 6 bases from J, with 10 bases between. Germline V gene sequence: CDR1 MNHEY, CDR2 SMNVEV (reference sequence).

As for this clone: Germline is not matched at one junction end, which may reflect a read error. CDR3 coding DNA: TGTGCCAGCAATGAACAGGACCAGACCCAGTACTTC. This codes for CASNEQDQTQYF. The rearrangement uses TRBV6-1 and TRBJ2-5; possibly TRBD1 for D (5 bases). CDR1 is MNHNS, CDR2 SASEGT, per germline. The CDR3 is 12 residues long.